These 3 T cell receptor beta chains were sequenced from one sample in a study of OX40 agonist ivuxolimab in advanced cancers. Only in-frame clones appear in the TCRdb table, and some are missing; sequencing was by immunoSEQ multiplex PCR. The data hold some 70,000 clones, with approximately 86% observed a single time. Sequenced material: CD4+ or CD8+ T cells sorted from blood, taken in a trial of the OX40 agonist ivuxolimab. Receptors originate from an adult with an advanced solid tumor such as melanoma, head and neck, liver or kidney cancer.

The CDR3 DNA follows: TGTGCCAGCAGCTTAGATTTTGTGAATCCTGAAGCTTTCTTT. This translates into CASSLDFVNPEAFF. The chain links TRBV11-2 to TRBJ1-1, with unresolved D. The CDR3 is 14 residues long. Trimming left V 0 bases short and J 6 bases short, with 11 bases between. Germline V gene lookup returns CDR1 SGHAT and CDR2 FQNNGV.

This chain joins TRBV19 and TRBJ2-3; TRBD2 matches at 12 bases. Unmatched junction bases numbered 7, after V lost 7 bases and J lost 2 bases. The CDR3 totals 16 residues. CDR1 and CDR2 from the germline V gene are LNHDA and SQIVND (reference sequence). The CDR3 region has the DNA TGTGCCAGTACACGGACTAGCGGGATTATCACAGATACGCAGTATTTT. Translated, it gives CASTRTSGIITDTQYF.

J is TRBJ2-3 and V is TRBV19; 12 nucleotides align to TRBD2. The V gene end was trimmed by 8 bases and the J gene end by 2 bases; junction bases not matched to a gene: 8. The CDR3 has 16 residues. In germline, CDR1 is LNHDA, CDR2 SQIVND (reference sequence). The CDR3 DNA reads TGTGCCAGTCAAGCCGCTAGCGGGAGGGCCACAGATACGCAGTATTTT. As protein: CASQAASGRATDTQYF.